One T cell receptor beta chain is described in this entry. The antigen remains undetermined. The record originates from a study of identical twins. Regarding the study as a whole: Whereas memory repertoires showed no such difference, abundant cord blood beta clonotypes carried fewer insertions. Without tracking the same donors, conclusions rested on cross-sectional statistical analysis. Weaker excess twin sharing was observed in beta out-of-frame sequences.

Trimming stripped 6 bases from V and 6 bases from J, with 20 bases between. The V gene's germline CDR1 is MDHEN and CDR2 SYDVKM. The CDR3 totals 15 residues. TCRdb analysed the 5' RACE reads with MiXCR anew, one entry per CDR3 protein. This sample has 1.5 million to 2 million distinct CDR3 sequences; less than 35% occur once, and the top ten carry around 0.3%. The TCR originated in a newborn girl in good health. The V and J genes are TRBV28 and TRBJ1-2; D unresolved. Material for sequencing was cord blood. The CDR3 nucleotides are TGTGCCAGCAGCCTTCCCCTTCCCGGTGGGGATGGCTACACCTTC. It yields the protein CASSLPLPGGDGYTF.